This T cell receptor (beta chain) was identified during a study of T cell repertoires in cytomegalovirus infection. Study information: TCR beta signatures that were public indicated CMV infection and matching HLA type.

The V end lost 8 bases, the J end lost 1 base, and 18 bases lay between the germline ends. Germline V lookup: CDR1 MNHEY, CDR2 SMNVEV (reference sequence). The CDR3 length is 15 residues. Using its own MiXCR run on the reads, TCRdb lists one record per CDR3 protein. The sample includes some 920,000 distinct CDR3 sequences, less than 35% seen only once; the top ten take roughly an eighth. Regarding this clonotype: Its antigen is as yet unknown.

The study, taken as a whole, reports: CMV-specific TCR beta clonotypes restricted by HLA-C were the ones dominating the ex vivo response. Individuals carrying CMV plus the relevant HLA were identified by cumulative frequency of public TCR beta families.

The chain joins TRBV27 to TRBJ2-7; D tentatively fits TRBD1 or TRBD2 (5 bases each). This sequence originates from a human donor in good health (CMV status not recorded). Some clones in this sample may be carry-over from other donors' samples. The source was cultured CD8+ T cells from PBMCs, collected from culture after CMV antigen stimulation. Here the CDR3 reads CASGPGLGESYEQYF. For the CDR3, the DNA is TGTGCCAGCGGGCCAGGGCTGGGGGAGTCCTACGAGCAGTACTTC.